Listed below are T cell receptor beta chains from one sample, sequenced in a study of blood T cell repertoires in COVID-19. Using immunoSEQ multiplex PCR, the repertoire was profiled, and TCRdb retains in-frame clones only, with some absent. There are roughly 700,000 clones in the sample; 85% to 90% occur only once, and approximately 0.3% lies in the top ten. The sample consisted of peripheral blood. The receptors were gathered from a young woman with acute or convalescent COVID-19. CDR3s leave out the opening cysteine and the closing phenylalanine or tryptophan. The order of the fields is V gene, J gene, D gene, CDR3 protein. D genes are given only for firm matches.

>TRBV7-7|TRBJ1-2|.
ASSQAVSNYGYT
>TRBV7-2|TRBJ2-3|TRBD2
ASSRRAGSTDTQY
>TRBV18|TRBJ1-5|.
ASSQQDSNQPQH
>TRBV24-1|TRBJ2-2|TRBD2
ATSDAAGVNTGELF
>TRBV5-1|TRBJ2-7|TRBD1
ASSSGQVHYEQY
>TRBV5-1|TRBJ1-1|.
ASSSGGGNVNTEAF
>TRBV11-2|TRBJ1-2|.
ASSPGEAGRHT
>TRBV7-9|TRBJ1-4|.
ASSLVRGGLEKLF
>TRBV7-6|TRBJ2-3|.
ASSLAGGSADTQY
>TRBV7-6|TRBJ2-1|TRBD1
ASNAEGGQGLYNEQF
>TRBV6-6|TRBJ2-1|TRBD2
ASSFSSGGTYNEQF
>TRBV2|TRBJ1-1|TRBD1
ASNPVPTGGVWGTEAF
>TRBV9|TRBJ2-5|TRBD2
ASSLGLAGGQETQY
>TRBV2|TRBJ2-2|TRBD2
ASSESGGTTGELF
>TRBV7-2|TRBJ1-1|.
ASSFMNTEAF
>TRBV27|TRBJ2-1|TRBD2
ASSLRRPGLAGDNEQF
>TRBV3-1/TRBV3-2|TRBJ1-2|TRBD1
ASSQGQNYGYT
>TRBV5-1|TRBJ2-3|.
ASSLGGTDTQY
>TRBV29-1|TRBJ2-6|TRBD1
SVTGGPSGANVLT
>TRBV2|TRBJ2-2|.
ASRRSEGSTGELF
>TRBV3-1/TRBV3-2|TRBJ2-4|TRBD1
ASMTRDSGSNWIASLAKNIQY
>TRBV30|TRBJ1-1|.
AWAPTGIHEAF
>TRBV19|TRBJ1-1|.
ASSLEAEAF
>TRBV19|TRBJ1-1|.
ASSIAAGTPNTEAF
>TRBV5-3|TRBJ1-4|.
ARSLGQVEKLF
>TRBV6-1|TRBJ2-2|TRBD2
ASSEGRDTGELF
>TRBV7-6|TRBJ2-7|.
ASSPLATGRSEQY
>TRBV6-5|TRBJ2-7|TRBD2
ASSPAGEYEQY
>TRBV5-4|TRBJ1-2|.
ASSFPGAGNYGYT
>TRBV19|TRBJ2-7|.
ASSIPGLPSYEQY
>TRBV19|TRBJ1-5|.
ASSMVRAGNQPQH
>TRBV18|TRBJ1-3|.
ASSPEVDPGNTIY
>TRBV10-3|TRBJ2-7|.
AISEGQRYEQY
>TRBV28|TRBJ2-1|TRBD2
ASSPGGAPYNEQF
>TRBV9|TRBJ2-3|TRBD2
ASSTTTSGGSTDTQY
>TRBV25-1|TRBJ2-3|.
ASSEAGAGDTQY
>TRBV3-1/TRBV3-2|TRBJ1-2|.
ASSQGGVLYGYT
>TRBV2|TRBJ2-7|.
ASNEVGGGEQY
>TRBV7-3|TRBJ2-1|TRBD1
ASSSQPSGQTFSYNEQF
>TRBV24-1|TRBJ1-2|.
ATSRSGTVPPGYT
>TRBV3-1/TRBV3-2|TRBJ2-1|.
ASSHMYWRDEQF